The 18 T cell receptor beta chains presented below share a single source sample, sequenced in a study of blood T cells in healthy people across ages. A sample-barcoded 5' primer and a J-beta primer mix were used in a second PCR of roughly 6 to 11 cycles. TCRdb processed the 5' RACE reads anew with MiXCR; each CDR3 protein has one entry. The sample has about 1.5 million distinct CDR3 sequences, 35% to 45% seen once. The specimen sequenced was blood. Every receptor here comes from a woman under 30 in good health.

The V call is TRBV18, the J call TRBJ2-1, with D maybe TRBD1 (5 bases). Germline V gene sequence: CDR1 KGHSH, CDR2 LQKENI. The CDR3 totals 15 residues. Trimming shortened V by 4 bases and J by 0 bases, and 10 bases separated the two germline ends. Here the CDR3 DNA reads TGTGCCAGCTCACTTGGGGCCCACTCCTACAATGAGCAGTTCTTC. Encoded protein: CASSLGAHSYNEQFF.

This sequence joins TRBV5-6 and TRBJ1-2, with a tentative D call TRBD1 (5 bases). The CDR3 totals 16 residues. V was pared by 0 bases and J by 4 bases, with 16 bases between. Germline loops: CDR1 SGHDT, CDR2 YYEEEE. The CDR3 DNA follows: TGTGCCAGCAGCTTGGATCTAGGGGCGCTTAGCTATGGCTACACCTTC. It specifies CASSLDLGALSYGYTF.

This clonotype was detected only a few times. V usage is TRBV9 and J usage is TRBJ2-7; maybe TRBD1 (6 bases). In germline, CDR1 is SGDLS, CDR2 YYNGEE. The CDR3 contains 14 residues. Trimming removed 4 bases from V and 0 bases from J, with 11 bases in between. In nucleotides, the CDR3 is TGTGCCAGCAGCAGACAGGTTAACTCCTACGAGCAGTACTTC. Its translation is CASSRQVNSYEQYF.

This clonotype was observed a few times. As DNA, the CDR3 is TGTGCCAGCAGTTGGGACAGGGAGACCCAGTACTTC. Protein sequence: CASSWDRETQYF. V is TRBV6-5 and J is TRBJ2-5; TRBD1 matches at 8 bases. Trimming at V came to 4 bases and at J to 5 bases, leaving 0 bases not matched to a gene. Germline V gene sequence: CDR1 MNHEY, CDR2 SVGAGI. The CDR3 loop spans 12 amino acids.

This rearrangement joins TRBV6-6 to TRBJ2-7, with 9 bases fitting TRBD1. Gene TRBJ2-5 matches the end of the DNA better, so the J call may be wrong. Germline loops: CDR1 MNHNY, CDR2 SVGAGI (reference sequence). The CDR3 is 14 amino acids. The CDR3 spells CASREQGASETQYF. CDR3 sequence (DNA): TGTGCCAGCAGGGAACAGGGGGCGAGTGAGACCCAGTACTTC.

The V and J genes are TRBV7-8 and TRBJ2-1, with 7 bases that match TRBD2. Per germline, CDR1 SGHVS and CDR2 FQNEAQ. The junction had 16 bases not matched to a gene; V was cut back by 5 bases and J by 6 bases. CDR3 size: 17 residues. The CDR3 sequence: CASSPRLREITSNEQFF. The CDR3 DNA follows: TGTGCCAGCAGCCCCCGTTTGCGGGAGATAACGAGCAATGAGCAGTTCTTC.

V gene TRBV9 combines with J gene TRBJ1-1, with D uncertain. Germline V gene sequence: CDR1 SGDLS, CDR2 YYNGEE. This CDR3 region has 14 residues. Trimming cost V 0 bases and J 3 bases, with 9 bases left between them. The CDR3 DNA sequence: TGTGCCAGCAGCGTAGATTGGGGTGACACTGAAGCTTTCTTT. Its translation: CASSVDWGDTEAFF.

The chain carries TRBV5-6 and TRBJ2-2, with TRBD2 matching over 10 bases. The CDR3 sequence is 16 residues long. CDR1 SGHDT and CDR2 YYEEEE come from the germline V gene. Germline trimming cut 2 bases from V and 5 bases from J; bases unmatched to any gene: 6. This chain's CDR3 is CASSLMRLAGTGELFF. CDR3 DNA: TGTGCCAGCAGCTTAATGAGACTAGCGGGTACCGGGGAGCTGTTTTTT.

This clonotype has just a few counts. CDR3 in DNA: TGTGCCAGCAGCTTAGTCTGGGATGGATCTAAGATTGGCTACACCTTC. Its protein is CASSLVWDGSKIGYTF. V is TRBV7-2 and J is TRBJ1-2; no definite D call. The CDR3 runs to 16 residues. CDR1 is SGHTA, CDR2 FQGNSA, per germline. V shed 1 base and J shed 7 bases, with 19 bases lying between them.

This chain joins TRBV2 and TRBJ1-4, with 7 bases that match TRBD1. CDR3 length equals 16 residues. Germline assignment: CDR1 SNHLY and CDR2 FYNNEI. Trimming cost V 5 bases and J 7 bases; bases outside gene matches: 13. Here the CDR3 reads CASSHPHRQGGEKLFF. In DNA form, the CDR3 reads TGTGCCAGCAGTCACCCTCACCGACAGGGTGGTGAAAAACTGTTTTTT. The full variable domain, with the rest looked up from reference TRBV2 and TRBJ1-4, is EPEVTQTPSHQVTQMGQEVILRCVPISNHLYFYWYRQILGQKVEFLVSFYNNEISEKSEIFDDQFSVERPDGSNFTLKIRSTKLEDSAMYFCASSHPHRQGGEKLFFGSGTQLSVL.

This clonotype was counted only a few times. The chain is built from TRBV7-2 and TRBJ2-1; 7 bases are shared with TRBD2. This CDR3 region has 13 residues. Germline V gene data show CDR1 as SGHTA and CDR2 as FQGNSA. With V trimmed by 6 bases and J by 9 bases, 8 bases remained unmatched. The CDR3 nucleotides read TGTGCCAGCAGTTTTAGCGGGTCAACTGAGCAGTTCTTC. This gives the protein CASSFSGSTEQFF. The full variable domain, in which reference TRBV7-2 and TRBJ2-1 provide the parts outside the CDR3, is GAGVSQSPSNKVTEKGKDVELRCDPISGHTALYWYRQSLGQGLEFLIYFQGNSAPDKSGLPSDRFSAERTGGSVSTLTIQRTQQEDSAVYLCASSFSGSTEQFFGPGTRLTVL.

CDR3 loop: CASSSLRAPTEAFF. The CDR3 nucleotides are TGTGCCAGCAGCTCCTTGAGAGCTCCCACTGAAGCTTTCTTT. The V and J genes are TRBV7-6 and TRBJ1-1; D is unresolved. The CDR3 length is 14 residues. CDR1 and CDR2 from the germline V gene are SGHVS and FNYEAQ. The germline V and J ends were trimmed by 4 bases and 4 bases, with 13 bases remaining between them.

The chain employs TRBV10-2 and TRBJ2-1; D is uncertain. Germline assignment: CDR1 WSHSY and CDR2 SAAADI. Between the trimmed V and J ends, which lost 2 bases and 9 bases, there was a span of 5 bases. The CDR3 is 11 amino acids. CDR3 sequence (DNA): TGCGCCAGCAGTGAGGGGTCTGAGCAGTTCTTC. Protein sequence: CASSEGSEQFF.

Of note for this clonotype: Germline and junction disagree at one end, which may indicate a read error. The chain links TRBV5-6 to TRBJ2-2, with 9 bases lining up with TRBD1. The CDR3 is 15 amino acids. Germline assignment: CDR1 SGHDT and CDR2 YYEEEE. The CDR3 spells CSSSPDRGNGRELFF. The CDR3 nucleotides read TGTTCCAGCAGCCCGGACAGGGGCAATGGGCGGGAGCTGTTTTTT. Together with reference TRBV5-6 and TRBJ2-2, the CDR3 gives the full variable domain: DAGVTQSPTHLIKTRGQQVTLRCSPKSGHDTVSWYQQALGQGPQFIFQYYEEEERQRGNFPDRFSGHQFPNYSSELNVNALLLGDSALYLCSSSPDRGNGRELFFGEGSRLTVL.

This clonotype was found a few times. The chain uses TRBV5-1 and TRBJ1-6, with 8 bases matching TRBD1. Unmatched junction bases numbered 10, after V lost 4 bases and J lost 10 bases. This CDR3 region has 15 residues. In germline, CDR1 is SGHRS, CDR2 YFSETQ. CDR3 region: CASSGDRGANSPLHF. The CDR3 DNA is TGCGCCAGCAGCGGAGACAGGGGCGCGAACTCACCCCTCCACTTT.

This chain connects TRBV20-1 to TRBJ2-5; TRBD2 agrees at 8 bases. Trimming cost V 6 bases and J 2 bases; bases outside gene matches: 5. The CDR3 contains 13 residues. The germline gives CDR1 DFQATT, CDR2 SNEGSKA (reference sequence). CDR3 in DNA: TGCAGTGCGGCTAGCGGGCCACAAGAGACCCAGTACTTC. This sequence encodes CSAASGPQETQYF.

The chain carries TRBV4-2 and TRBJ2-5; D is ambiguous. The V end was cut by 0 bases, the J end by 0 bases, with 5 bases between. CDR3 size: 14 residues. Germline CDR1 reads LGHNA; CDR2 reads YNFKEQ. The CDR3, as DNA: TGTGCCAGCAGCCAAGACAGCTACCAAGAGACCCAGTACTTC. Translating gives CASSQDSYQETQYF.

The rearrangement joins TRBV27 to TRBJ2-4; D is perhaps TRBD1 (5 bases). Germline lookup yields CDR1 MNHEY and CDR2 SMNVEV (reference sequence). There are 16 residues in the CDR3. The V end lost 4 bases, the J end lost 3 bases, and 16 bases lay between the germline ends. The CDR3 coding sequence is TGTGCCAGCAGTTCGACGCCAGGGTGGGGCAAAAACATTCAGTACTTC. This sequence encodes CASSSTPGWGKNIQYF.